This T cell receptor beta chain was sequenced during a study of blood T cell repertoires in COVID-19. Germline V gives CDR1 KGHSH, CDR2 LQKENI. Losses at the gene ends were 6 bases for V and 1 base for J; bases not matched to a gene: 9. The CDR3 has 19 amino acids. The protocol was immunoSEQ multiplex PCR, while the TCRdb copy is restricted to in-frame clones and leaves out a portion. The data hold around 220,000 clones, with 80% observed a single time. The V and J genes are TRBV18 and TRBJ2-1, with TRBD2 matching 16 bases. Sequences were obtained from peripheral blood. The clonotype was recovered from a human donor in a cohort sampled during active COVID-19. This chain's CDR3 is CASSFGGLAGGPSYNEQFF. CDR3 DNA: TGTGCCAGCTCCTTCGGGGGACTAGCGGGAGGGCCATCCTACAATGAGCAGTTCTTC.